Included here is one TCR beta chain sequence, with context. The antigen remains undetermined. The sample belongs to a study of beta chain features in type 1 diabetes. In germline, CDR1 is MNHNY, CDR2 SVGAGI (reference sequence). The V end was cut by 6 bases, the J end by 2 bases, with 7 bases between. The CDR3 length is 12 residues. Every bit of the isolated RNA underwent reverse transcription, so sequencing read expressed TCRB transcripts. Method: immunoSEQ multiplex PCR; TCRdb's copy keeps in-frame clones and lacks some. The repertoire holds about 110,000 clones, about two fifths seen once, with approximately 0.065% in the top ten. Broader study findings: Healthy donors had naive, central memory and Treg TCRB repertoires that appeared less similar than those seen among patients.

The sequenced sample was stem cell memory CD4+ T cells from blood. J is TRBJ1-2 and V is TRBV6-6; D uncertain. The TCR sequence derives from a woman aged 18-35 years in good health. The CDR3, as DNA: TGTGCCAGCAGCCCTCCCAACTATGGCTACACCTTC. This encodes CASSPPNYGYTF.